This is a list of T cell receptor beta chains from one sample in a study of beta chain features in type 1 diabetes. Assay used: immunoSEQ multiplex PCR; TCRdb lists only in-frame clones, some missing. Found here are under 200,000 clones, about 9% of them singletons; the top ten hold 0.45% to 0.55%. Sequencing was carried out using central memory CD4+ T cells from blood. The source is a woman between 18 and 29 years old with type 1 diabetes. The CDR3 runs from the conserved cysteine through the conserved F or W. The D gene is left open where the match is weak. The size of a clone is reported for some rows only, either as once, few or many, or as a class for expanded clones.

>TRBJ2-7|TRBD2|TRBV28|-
CASIGLGRGDSYEQYF
TGTGCCAGCATAGGGCTAGGGCGGGGGGACTCCTACGAGCAGTACTTC
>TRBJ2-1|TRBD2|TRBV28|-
CASSSPRLANEQFF
TGTGCCAGCAGTTCCCCCCGACTAGCCAATGAGCAGTTCTTC
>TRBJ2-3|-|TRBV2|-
CASKEADTQYF
TGTGCCAGCAAGGAGGCAGATACGCAGTATTTT
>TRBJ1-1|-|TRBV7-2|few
CASSLARSNTEAFF
TGTGCCAGCAGCTTAGCCAGGTCGAACACTGAAGCTTTCTTT
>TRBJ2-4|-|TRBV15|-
CATSRGSEEAKNIQYF
TGTGCCACCAGCCGGGGTTCGGAAGAAGCCAAAAACATTCAGTACTTC
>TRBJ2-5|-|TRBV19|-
CASSISDLETQYF
TGTGCCAGTAGTATCTCAGATTTGGAGACCCAGTACTTC
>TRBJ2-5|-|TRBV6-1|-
CASSEIGSLGGDRQETQYF
TGTGCCAGCAGTGAGATCGGAAGCCTCGGGGGAGATAGGCAAGAGACCCAGTACTTC
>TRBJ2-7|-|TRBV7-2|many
CASSLVSPAYEQYF
TGTGCCAGCAGCTTAGTGTCTCCGGCCTACGAGCAGTACTTC
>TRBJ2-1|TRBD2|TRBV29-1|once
CSVTGGLAGTGEQFF
TGCAGCGTTACGGGGGGACTAGCGGGAACGGGAGAGCAGTTCTTC
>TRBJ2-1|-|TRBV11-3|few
CASSPSGSYNEQFF
TGTGCCAGCAGCCCAAGCGGATCCTACAATGAGCAGTTCTTC
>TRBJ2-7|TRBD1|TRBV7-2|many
CASSLASGTGGSYEQYF
TGTGCCAGCAGCTTAGCATCCGGGACAGGGGGCTCCTACGAGCAGTACTTC
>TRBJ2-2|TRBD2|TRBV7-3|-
CASSGTGLAGTGELFF
TGTGCCAGCAGCGGAACGGGACTAGCGGGGACCGGGGAGCTGTTTTTT
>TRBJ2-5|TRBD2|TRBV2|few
CASRKVWGLAGGETQYF
TGTGCCAGCAGGAAGGTCTGGGGACTAGCGGGAGGAGAGACCCAGTACTTC
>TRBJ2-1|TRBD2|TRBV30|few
CAWTQGGSSYNEQFF
TGTGCCTGGACCCAGGGCGGGAGTAGCTACAATGAGCAGTTCTTC
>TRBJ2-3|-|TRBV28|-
CASTSSTDTQYF
TGTGCCAGCACGTCCAGCACAGATACGCAGTATTTT
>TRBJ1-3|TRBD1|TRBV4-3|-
CASSQDHPRGRGRNTIYF
TGCGCCAGCAGCCAAGATCACCCTCGGGGCAGGGGGAGGAACACCATATATTTT
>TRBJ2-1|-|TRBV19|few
CACSIQSGSDNEQFF
TGTGCCTGTAGTATACAATCCGGGTCCGACAATGAGCAGTTCTTC
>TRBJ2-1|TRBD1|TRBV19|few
CASMDRGKINEQFF
TGTGCCAGTATGGACAGGGGTAAGATTAATGAGCAGTTCTTC
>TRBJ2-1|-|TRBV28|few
CASFSAGNNEQFF
TGTGCCAGCTTCTCGGCAGGGAACAATGAGCAGTTCTTC
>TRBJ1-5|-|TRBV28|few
CASSLPHSGSRQPQHF
TGTGCCAGCAGTTTACCCCATTCAGGGTCAAGGCAGCCCCAGCATTTT
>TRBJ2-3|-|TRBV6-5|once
CASSYSRGTDTQYF
TGTGCCAGCAGTTACTCTCGCGGCACAGATACGCAGTATTTT
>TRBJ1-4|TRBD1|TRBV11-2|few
CASSLGSGGREKLFF
TGTGCCAGCAGCTTAGGGTCAGGGGGCAGGGAAAAACTGTTTTTT
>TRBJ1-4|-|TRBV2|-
CASSDRQGKGKLFF
TGTGCCAGCAGTGATCGGCAGGGAAAAGGAAAACTGTTTTTT
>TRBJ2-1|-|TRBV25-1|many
CASSASILLIGEQFF
TGTGCCAGCAGTGCCTCCATCCTTCTGATCGGTGAGCAGTTCTTC
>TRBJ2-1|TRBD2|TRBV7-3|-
CASSFGLAGSDNEQFF
TGTGCCAGCAGCTTTGGACTAGCGGGTTCAGACAATGAGCAGTTCTTC
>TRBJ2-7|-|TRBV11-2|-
CASSQGGEQYF
TGTGCCAGCAGCCAGGGGGGCGAGCAGTACTTC
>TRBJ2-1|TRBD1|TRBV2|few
CASRLTGGWNEQFF
TGTGCCAGCAGACTAACAGGGGGCTGGAATGAGCAGTTCTTC
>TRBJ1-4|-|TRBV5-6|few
CASSLGQLNEKLFF
TGTGCCAGCAGCTTGGGACAGCTTAATGAAAAACTGTTTTTT
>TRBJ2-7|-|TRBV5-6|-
CASSLVAQGTYEQYF
TGTGCCAGCAGCTTGGTTGCGCAGGGAACCTACGAGCAGTACTTC
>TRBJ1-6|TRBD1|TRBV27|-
CASSTKPTGKRWNSPLHF
TGTGCCAGCAGTACCAAACCGACAGGGAAAAGGTGGAATTCACCCCTCCACTTT
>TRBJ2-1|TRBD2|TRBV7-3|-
CASSLGTSGSSDEQFF
TGTGCCAGCAGCTTAGGGACTAGCGGGAGCAGCGATGAGCAGTTCTTC
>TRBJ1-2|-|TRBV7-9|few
CASSLDGGYTF
TGTGCCAGCAGCTTAGATGGCGGCTACACCTTC
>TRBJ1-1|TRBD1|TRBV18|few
CASSGTGAGNTEAFF
TGTGCCAGCTCTGGGACAGGGGCAGGTAACACTGAAGCTTTCTTT